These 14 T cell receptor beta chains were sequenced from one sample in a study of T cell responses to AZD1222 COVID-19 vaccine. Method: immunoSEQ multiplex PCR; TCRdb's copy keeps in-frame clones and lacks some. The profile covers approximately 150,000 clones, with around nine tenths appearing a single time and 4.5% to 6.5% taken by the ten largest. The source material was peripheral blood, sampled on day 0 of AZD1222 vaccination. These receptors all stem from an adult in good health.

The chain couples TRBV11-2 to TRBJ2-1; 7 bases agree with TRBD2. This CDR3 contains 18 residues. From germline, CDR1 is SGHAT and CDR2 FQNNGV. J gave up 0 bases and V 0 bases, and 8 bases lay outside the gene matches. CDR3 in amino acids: CASSLEPPLAVSYNEQFF. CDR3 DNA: TGTGCCAGCAGCTTAGAACCCCCCCTAGCGGTCTCCTACAATGAGCAGTTCTTC. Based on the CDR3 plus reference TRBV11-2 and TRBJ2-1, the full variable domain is EAGVAQSPRYKIIEKRQSVAFWCNPISGHATLYWYQQILGQGPKLLIQFQNNGVVDDSQLPKDRFSAERLKGVDSTLKIQPAKLEDSAVYLCASSLEPPLAVSYNEQFFGPGTRLTVL.

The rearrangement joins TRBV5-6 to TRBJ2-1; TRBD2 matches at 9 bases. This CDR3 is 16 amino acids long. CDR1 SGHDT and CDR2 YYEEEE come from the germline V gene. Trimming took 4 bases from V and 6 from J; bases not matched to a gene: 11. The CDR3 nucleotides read TGTGCCAGCAGCGAGACCGGGACTAGCAGGAGCAATGAGCAGTTCTTC. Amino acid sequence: CASSETGTSRSNEQFF.

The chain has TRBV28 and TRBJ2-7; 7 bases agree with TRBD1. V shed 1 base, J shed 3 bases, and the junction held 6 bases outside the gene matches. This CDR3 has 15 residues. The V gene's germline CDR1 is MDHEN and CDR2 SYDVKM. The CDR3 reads CASSLSGGQLYEQYF. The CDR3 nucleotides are TGTGCCAGCAGTTTATCAGGGGGTCAGCTCTACGAGCAGTACTTC.

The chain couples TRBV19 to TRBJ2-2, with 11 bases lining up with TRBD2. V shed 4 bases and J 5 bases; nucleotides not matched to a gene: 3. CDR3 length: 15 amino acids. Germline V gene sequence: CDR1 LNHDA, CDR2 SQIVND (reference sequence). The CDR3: CASSTSSGRTGELFF. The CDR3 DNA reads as TGTGCCAGTAGTACCTCTAGCGGGAGGACCGGGGAGCTGTTTTTT.

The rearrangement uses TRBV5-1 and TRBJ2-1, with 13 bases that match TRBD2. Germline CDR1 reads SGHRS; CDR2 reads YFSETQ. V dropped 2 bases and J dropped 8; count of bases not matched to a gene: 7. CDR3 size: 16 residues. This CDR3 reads CASSFGTSGVIDEQFF. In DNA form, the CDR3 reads TGCGCCAGCAGCTTTGGGACTAGCGGGGTCATAGATGAGCAGTTCTTC.

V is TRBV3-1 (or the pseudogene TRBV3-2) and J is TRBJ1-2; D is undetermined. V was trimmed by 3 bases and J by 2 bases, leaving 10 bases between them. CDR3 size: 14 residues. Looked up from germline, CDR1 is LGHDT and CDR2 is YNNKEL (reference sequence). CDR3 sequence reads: CASSHADKNYGYTF. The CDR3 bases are TGTGCCAGCAGCCATGCTGACAAGAACTATGGCTACACCTTC.

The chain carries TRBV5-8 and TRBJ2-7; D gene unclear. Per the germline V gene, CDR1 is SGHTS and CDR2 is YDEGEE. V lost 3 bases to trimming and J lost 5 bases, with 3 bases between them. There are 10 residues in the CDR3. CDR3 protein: CASSWDEQYF. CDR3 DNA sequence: TGTGCCAGCAGCTGGGACGAGCAGTACTTC.

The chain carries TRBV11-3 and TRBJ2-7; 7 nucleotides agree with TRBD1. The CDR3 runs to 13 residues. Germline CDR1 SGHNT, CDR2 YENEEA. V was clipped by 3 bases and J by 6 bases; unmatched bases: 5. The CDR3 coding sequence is TGTGCCAGCAGCTTTTCAGGGGGACGCGAGCAGTACTTC. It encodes CASSFSGGREQYF.

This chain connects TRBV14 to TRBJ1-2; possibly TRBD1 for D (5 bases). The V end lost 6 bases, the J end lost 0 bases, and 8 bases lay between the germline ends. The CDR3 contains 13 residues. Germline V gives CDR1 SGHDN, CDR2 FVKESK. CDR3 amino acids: CASSGGANYGYTF. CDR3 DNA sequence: TGTGCCAGCAGTGGGGGAGCTAACTATGGCTACACCTTC.

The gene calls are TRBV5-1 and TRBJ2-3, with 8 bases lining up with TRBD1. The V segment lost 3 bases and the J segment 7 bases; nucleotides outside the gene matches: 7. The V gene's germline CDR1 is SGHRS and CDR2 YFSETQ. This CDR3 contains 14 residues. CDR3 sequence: CASSWGQGANTQYF. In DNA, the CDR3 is TGCGCCAGCAGCTGGGGCCAGGGGGCTAATACGCAGTATTTT.

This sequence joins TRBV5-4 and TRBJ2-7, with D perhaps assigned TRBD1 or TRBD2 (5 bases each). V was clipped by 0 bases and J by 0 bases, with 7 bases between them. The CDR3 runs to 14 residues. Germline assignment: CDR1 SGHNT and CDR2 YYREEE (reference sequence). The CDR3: CASSLAGTSYEQYF. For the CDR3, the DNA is TGTGCCAGCAGCTTGGCTGGGACCTCCTACGAGCAGTACTTC.

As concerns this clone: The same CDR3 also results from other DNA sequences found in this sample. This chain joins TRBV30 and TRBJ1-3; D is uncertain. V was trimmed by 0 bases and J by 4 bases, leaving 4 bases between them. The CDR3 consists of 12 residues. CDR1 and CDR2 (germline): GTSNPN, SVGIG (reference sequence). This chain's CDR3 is CAWSVSGNTIYF. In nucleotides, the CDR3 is TGTGCCTGGAGTGTATCGGGAAACACCATATATTTT.

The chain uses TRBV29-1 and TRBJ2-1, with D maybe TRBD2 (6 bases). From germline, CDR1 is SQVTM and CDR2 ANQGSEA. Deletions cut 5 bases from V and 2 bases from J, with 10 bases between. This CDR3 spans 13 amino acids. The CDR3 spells CSVQRVAYNEQFF. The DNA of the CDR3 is TGCAGCGTTCAGCGGGTCGCCTACAATGAGCAGTTCTTC.

The CDR3, as DNA: TGTGCCAGCAGACGCAGTCACGACCCCGGGACAGTGTACTACAATGAGCAGTTCTTC. Translated: CASRRSHDPGTVYYNEQFF. V is TRBV2 and J is TRBJ2-1; 7 bases agree with TRBD1. The J segment lost 3 bases and the V segment lost 6 bases, leaving 20 bases of the junction unmatched. CDR1 and CDR2 (germline): SNHLY, FYNNEI. The length of the CDR3 is 19 residues.